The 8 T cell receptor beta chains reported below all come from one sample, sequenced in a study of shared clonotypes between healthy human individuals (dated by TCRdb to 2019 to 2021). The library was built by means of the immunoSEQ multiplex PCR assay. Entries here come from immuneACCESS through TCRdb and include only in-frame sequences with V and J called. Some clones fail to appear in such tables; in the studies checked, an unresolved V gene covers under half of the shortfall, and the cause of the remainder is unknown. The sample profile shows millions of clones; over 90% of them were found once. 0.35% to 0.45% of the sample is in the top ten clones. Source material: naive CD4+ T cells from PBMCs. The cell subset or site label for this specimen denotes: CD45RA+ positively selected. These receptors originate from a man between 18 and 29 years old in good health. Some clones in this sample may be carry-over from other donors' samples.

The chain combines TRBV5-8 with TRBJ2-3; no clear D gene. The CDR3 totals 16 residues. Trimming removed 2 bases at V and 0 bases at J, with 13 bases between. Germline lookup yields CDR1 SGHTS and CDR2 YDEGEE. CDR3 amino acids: CASSFAATRSTDTQYF. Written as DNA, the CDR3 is TGTGCCAGCAGCTTCGCCGCGACGAGGAGCACAGATACGCAGTATTTT.

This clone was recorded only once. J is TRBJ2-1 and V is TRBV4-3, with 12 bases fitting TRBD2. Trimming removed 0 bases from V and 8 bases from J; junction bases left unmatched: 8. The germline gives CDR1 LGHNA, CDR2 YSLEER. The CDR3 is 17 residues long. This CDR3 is CASSQDQNGLAGYEQFF. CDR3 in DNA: TGCGCCAGCAGCCAAGATCAGAATGGACTAGCGGGATATGAGCAGTTCTTC.

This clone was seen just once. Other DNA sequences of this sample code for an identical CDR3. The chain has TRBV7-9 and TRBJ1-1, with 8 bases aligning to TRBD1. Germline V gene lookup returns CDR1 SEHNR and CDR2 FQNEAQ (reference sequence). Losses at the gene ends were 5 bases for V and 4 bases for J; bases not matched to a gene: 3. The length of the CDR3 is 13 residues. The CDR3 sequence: CASSRTGSTEAFF. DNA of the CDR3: TGTGCCAGCAGCCGGACAGGGAGCACTGAAGCTTTCTTT. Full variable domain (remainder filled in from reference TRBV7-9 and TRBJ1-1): DTGVSQNPRHKITKRGQNVTFRCDPISEHNRLYWYRQTLGQGPEFLTYFQNEAQLEKSRLLSDRFSAERPKGSFSTLEIQRTEQGDSAMYLCASSRTGSTEAFFGQGTRLTVV.

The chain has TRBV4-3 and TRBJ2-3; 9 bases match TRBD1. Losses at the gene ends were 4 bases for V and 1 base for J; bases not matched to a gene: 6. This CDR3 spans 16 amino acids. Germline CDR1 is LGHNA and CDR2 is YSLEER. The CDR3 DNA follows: TGCGCCAGCAGCCGTCAACAGGGGGCGGGCACAGATACGCAGTATTTT. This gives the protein CASSRQQGAGTDTQYF.

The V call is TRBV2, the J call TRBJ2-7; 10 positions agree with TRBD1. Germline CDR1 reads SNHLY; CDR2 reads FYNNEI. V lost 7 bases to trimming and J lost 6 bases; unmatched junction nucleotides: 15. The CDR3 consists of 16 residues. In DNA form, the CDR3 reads TGTGCCAGCAACATCCGGGACAGGGGTTATTTGGGCGAGCAGTACTTC. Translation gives CASNIRDRGYLGEQYF.

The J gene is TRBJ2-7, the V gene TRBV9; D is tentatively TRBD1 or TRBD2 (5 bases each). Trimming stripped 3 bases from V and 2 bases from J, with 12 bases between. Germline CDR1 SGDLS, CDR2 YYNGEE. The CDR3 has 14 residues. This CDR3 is CASSEGPTTYEQYF. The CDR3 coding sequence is TGTGCCAGCAGCGAGGGACCCACTACCTACGAGCAGTACTTC.

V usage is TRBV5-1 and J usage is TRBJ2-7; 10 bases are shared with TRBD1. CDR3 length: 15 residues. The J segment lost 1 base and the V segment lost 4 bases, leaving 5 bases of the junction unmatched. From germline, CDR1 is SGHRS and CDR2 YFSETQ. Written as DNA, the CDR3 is TGCGCCAGCAGCAATCGACAGGGGGCTTCCTACGAGCAGTACTTC. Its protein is CASSNRQGASYEQYF.

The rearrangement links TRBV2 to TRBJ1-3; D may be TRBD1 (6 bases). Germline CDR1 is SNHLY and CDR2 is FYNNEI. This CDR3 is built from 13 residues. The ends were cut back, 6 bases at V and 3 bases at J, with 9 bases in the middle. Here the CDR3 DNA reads TGTGCCAGCAGGCGGGACAATGGAAACACCATATATTTT. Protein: CASRRDNGNTIYF.